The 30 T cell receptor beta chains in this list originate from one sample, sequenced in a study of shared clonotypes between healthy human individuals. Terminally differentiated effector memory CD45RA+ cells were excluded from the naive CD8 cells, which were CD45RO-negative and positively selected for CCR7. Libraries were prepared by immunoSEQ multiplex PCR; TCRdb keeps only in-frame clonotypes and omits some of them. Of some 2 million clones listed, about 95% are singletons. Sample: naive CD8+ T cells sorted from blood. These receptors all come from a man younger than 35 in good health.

This CDR3 reads CASSEALLLISNTEAFF. In nucleotides, the CDR3 is TGTGCCAGCAGTGAAGCGCTTCTTCTAATCTCGAACACTGAAGCTTTCTTT. V usage is TRBV6-1 and J usage is TRBJ1-1; D ambiguous. Germline loops: CDR1 MNHNS, CDR2 SASEGT. The CDR3 runs to 17 residues. The germline V and J ends were trimmed by 0 bases and 1 base, with 15 bases remaining between them.

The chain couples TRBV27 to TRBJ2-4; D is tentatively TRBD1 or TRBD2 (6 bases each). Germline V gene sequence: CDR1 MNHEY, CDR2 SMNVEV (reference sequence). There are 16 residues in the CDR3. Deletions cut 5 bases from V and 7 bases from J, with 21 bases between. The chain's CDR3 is CASSSGKGGNSNIQYF. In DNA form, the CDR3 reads TGTGCCAGCAGTAGTGGGAAGGGGGGTAATTCTAACATTCAGTACTTC.

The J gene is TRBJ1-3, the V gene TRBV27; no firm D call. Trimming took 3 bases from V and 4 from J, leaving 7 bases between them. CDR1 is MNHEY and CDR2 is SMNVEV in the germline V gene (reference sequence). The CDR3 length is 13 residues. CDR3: CASSLDRGNTIYF. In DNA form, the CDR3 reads TGTGCCAGCAGTTTGGATCGCGGAAACACCATATATTTT.

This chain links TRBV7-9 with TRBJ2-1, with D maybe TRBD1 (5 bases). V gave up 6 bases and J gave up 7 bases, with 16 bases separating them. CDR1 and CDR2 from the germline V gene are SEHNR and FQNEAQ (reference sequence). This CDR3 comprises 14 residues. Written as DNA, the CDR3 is TGTGCCAGCAGGGGTTTCCAGGGTGGGAATGAGCAGTTCTTC. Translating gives CASRGFQGGNEQFF.

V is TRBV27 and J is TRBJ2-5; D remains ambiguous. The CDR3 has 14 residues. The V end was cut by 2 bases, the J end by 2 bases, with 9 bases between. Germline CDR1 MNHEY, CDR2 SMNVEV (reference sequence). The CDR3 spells CASSLEWGQETQYF. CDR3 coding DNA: TGTGCCAGCAGTTTAGAGTGGGGACAAGAGACCCAGTACTTC.

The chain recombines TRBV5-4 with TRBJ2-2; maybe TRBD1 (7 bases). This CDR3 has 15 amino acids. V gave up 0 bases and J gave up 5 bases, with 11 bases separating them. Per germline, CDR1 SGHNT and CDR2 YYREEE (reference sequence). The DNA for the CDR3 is TGTGCCAGCAGCTTGGCAGGGGGGAGAACCGGGGAGCTGTTTTTT. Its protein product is CASSLAGGRTGELFF.

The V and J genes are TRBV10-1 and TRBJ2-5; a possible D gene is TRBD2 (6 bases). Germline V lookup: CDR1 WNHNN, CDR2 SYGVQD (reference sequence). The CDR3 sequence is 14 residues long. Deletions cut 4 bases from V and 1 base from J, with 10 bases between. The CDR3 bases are TGCGCCAGCAGTGGGGCCGGGAGCCAAGAGACCCAGTACTTC. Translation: CASSGAGSQETQYF.

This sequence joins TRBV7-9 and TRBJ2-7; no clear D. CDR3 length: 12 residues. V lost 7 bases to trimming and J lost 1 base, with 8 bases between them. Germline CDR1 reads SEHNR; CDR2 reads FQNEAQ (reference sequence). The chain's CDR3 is CASIGPSYEQYF. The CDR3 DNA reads TGTGCCAGCATAGGACCGTCCTACGAGCAGTACTTC. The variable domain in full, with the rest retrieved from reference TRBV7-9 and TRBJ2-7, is DTGVSQNPRHKITKRGQNVTFRCDPISEHNRLYWYRQTLGQGPEFLTYFQNEAQLEKSRLLSDRFSAERPKGSFSTLEIQRTEQGDSAMYLCASIGPSYEQYFGPGTRLTVT.

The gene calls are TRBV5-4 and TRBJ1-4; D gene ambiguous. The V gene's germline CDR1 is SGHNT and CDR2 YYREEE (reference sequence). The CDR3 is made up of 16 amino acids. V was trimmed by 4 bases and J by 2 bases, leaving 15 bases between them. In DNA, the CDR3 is TGTGCCAGCAGCCTACGTAGTGGCCCTACTAATGAAAAACTGTTTTTT. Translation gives CASSLRSGPTNEKLFF.

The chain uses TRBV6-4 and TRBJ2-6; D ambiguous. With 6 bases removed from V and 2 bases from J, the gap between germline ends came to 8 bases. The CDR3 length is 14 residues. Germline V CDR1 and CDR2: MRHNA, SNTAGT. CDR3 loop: CASSESPGANVLTF. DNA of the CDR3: TGTGCCAGCAGCGAGTCTCCTGGGGCCAACGTCCTGACTTTC.

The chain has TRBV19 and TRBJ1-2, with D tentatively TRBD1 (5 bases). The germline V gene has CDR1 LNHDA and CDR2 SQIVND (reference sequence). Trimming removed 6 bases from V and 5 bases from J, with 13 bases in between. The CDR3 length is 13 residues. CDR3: CASRDQGVYGYTF. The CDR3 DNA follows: TGTGCCAGTAGGGATCAGGGCGTTTATGGCTACACCTTC.

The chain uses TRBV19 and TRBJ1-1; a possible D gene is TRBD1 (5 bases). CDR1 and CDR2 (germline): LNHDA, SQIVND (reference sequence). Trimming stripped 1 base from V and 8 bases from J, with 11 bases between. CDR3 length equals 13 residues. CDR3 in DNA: TGTGCCAGTAGTATAGGATCGGGGCAGGAAGCTTTCTTT. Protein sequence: CASSIGSGQEAFF.

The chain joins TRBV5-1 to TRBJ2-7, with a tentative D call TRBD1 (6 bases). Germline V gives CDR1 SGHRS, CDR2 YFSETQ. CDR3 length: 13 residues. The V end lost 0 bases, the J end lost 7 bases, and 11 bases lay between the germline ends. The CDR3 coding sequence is TGCGCCAGCAGCTTGGGGGCAGGGGAGGAGCAGTACTTC. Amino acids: CASSLGAGEEQYF.

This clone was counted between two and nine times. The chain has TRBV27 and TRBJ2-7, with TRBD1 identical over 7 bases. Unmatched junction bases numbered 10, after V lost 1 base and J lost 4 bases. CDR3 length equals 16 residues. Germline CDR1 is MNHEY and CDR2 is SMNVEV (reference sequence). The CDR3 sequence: CASSLFNTGADYEQYF. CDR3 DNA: TGTGCCAGCAGTTTATTTAATACAGGGGCGGATTACGAGCAGTACTTC.

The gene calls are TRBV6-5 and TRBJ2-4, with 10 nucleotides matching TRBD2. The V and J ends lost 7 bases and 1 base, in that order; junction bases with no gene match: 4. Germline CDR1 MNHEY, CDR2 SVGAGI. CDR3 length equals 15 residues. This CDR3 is CASTTLAGAKNIQYF. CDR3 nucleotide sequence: TGTGCCAGCACTACACTAGCGGGGGCCAAAAACATTCAGTACTTC.

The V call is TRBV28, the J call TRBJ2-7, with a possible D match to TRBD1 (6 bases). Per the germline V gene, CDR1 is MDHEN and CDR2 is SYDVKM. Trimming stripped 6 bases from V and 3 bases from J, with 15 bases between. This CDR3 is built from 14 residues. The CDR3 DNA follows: TGTGCCAGCAGCCCCTCCCAACAGGGCTACGAGCAGTACTTC. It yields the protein CASSPSQQGYEQYF.

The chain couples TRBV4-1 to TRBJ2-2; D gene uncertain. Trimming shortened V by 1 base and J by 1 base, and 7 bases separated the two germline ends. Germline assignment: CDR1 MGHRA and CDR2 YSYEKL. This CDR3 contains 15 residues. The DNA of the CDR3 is TGCGCCAGCAGCCAAGGGACCCGGAACACCGGGGAGCTGTTTTTT. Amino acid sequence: CASSQGTRNTGELFF.

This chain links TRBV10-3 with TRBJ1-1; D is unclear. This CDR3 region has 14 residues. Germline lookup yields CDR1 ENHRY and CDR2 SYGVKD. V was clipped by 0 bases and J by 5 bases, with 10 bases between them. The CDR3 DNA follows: TGTGCCATCAGTGAGTCCCCTAGGAGGACTGAAGCTTTCTTT. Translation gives CAISESPRRTEAFF.

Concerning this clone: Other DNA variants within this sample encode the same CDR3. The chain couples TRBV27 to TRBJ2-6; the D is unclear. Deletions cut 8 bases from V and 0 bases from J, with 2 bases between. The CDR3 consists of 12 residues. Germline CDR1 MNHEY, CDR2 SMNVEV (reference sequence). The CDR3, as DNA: TGTGCCAGCGGCTCTGGGGCCAACGTCCTGACTTTC. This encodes CASGSGANVLTF.

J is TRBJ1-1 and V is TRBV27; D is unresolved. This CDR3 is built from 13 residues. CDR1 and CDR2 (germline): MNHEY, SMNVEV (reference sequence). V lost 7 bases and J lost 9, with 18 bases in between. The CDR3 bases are TGTGCCAGCACCTCCCACGAGACGGTCCAAGCTTTCTTT. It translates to CASTSHETVQAFF.

CDR3 sequence: CASSYSGTGGNEQYF. The CDR3 DNA reads as TGTGCCAGCAGTTATTCCGGGACAGGGGGCAACGAGCAGTACTTC. This chain links TRBV27 with TRBJ2-7; 12 nucleotides align to TRBD1. The V gene end was trimmed by 4 bases and the J gene end by 5 bases; junction bases not matched to a gene: 6. Per the germline V gene, CDR1 is MNHEY and CDR2 is SMNVEV (reference sequence). CDR3 size: 15 residues.

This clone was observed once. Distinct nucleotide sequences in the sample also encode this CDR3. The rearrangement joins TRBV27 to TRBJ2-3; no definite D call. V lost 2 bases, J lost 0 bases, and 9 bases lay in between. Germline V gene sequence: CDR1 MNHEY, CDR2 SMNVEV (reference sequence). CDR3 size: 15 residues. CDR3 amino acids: CASSLRSASTDTQYF. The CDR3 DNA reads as TGTGCCAGCAGTTTACGGTCGGCCAGCACAGATACGCAGTATTTT.

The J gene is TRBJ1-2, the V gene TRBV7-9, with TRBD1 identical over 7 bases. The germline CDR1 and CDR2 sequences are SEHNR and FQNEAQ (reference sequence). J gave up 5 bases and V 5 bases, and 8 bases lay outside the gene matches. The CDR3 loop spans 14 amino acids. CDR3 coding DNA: TGTGCCAGCAGCGCCGGACAGGACTCTTATGGCTACACCTTC. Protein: CASSAGQDSYGYTF.

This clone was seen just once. DNA for the CDR3: TGCGCCAGCAGCCAAGAGCGGGTGGGCACCGGGGAGCTGTTTTTT. Translating it yields CASSQERVGTGELFF. The V call is TRBV4-1, the J call TRBJ2-2, with D perhaps TRBD2 (5 bases). The CDR3 contains 15 residues. Germline CDR1 and CDR2: MGHRA and YSYEKL. V lost 0 bases, J lost 4 bases, and 9 bases lay in between.

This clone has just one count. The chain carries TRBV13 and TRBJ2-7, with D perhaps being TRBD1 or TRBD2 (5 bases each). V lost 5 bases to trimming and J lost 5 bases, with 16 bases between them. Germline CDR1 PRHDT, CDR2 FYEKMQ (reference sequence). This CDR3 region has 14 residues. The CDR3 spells CASSLTGTSHEQYF. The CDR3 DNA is TGTGCCAGCAGCCTCACCGGGACCTCACACGAGCAGTACTTC.

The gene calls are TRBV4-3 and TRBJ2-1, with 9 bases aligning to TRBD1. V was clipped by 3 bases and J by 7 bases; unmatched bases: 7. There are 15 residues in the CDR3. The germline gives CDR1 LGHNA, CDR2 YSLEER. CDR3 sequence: CASSQGQGGGNEQFF. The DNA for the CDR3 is TGCGCCAGCAGCCAGGGACAGGGAGGCGGGAATGAGCAGTTCTTC.

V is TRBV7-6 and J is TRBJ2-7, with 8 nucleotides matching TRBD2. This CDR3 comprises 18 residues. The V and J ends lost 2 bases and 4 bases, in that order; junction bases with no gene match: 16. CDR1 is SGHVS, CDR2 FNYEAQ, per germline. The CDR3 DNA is TGTGCCAGCAGCTTAAACGGGGGGGCCCCCTTCGGCCTGTACGAGCAGTACTTC. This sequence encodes CASSLNGGAPFGLYEQYF.

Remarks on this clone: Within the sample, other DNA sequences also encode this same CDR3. The CDR3 loop is CASSLGGGYNEQFF. CDR3 coding DNA: TGTGCCAGCAGCTTAGGAGGGGGTTACAATGAGCAGTTCTTC. V and J are TRBV11-3 and TRBJ2-1, with a tentative D call TRBD1 (6 bases). Germline V gene sequence: CDR1 SGHNT, CDR2 YENEEA. The CDR3 extends over 14 amino acids. The germline V and J ends were trimmed by 1 base and 4 bases, with 8 bases remaining between them.

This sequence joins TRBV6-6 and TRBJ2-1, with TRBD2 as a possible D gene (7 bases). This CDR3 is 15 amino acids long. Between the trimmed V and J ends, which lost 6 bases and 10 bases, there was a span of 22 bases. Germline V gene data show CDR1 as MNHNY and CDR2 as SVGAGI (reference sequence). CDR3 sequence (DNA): TGTGCCAGCAGCCGAGGACTAGGGGGGTCAATGGAGCAGTTCTTC. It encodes CASSRGLGGSMEQFF.

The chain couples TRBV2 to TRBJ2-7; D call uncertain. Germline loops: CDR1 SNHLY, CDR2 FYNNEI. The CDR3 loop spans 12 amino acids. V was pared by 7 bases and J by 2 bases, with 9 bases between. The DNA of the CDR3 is TGTGCCAGCACGGCATACGCCTACGAGCAGTACTTC. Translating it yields CASTAYAYEQYF.